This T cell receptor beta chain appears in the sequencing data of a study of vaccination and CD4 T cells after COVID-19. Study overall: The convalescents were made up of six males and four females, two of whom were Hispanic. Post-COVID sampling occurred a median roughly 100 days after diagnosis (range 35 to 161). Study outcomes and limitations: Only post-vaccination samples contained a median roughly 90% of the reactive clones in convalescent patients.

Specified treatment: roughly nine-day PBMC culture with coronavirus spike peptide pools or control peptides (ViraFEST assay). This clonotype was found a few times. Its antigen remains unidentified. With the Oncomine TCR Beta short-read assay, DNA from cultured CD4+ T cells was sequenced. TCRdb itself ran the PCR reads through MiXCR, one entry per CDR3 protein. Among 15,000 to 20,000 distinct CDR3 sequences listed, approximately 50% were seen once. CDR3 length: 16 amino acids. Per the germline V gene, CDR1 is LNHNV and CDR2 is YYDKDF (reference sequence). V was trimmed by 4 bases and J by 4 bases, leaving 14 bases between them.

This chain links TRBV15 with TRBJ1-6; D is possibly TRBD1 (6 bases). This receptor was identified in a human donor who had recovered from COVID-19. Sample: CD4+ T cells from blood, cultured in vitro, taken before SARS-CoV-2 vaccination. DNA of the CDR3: TGTGCCACCAGCAAGGGGGGTCTCCTATATAATTCACCCCTCCACTTT. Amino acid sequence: CATSKGGLLYNSPLHF.